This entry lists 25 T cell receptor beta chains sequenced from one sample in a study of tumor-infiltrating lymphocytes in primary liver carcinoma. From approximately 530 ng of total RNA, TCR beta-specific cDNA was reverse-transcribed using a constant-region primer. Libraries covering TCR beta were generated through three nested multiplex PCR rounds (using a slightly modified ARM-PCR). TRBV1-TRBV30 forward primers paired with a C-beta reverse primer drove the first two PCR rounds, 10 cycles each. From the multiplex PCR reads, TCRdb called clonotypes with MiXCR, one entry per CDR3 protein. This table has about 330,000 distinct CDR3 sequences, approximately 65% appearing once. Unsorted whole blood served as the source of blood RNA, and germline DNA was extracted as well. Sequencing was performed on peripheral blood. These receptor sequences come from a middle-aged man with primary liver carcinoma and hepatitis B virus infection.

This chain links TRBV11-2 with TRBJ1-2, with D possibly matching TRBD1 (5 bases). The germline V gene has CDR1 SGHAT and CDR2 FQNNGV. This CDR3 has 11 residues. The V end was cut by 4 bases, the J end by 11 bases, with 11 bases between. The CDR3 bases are TGTGCCAGCAGCTCCACAGGTGGATACACCTTC. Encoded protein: CASSSTGGYTF.

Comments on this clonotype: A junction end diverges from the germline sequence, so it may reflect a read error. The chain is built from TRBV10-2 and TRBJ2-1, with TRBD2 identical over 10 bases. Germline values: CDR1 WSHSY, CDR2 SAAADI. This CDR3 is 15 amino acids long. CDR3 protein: CASRTSGRYGDEQFF. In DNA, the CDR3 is TGTGCCAGCAGGACTAGCGGCCGGTATGGCGATGAGCAGTTCTTC.

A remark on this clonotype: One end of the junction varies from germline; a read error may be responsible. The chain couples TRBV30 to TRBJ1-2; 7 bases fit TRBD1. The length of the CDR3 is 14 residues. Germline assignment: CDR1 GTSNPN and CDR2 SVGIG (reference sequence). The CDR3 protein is CASTYGTASYGYIF. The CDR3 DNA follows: TGTGCCTCGACGTACGGGACAGCTAGCTATGGCTACATCTTC.

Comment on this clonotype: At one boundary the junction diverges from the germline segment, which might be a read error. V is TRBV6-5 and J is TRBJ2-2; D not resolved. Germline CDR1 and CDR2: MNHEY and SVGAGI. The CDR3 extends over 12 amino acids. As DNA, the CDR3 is TGTGCCAGCAGCCCCGGCACCCGGGAGCTGTTTTTT. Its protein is CASSPGTRELFF.

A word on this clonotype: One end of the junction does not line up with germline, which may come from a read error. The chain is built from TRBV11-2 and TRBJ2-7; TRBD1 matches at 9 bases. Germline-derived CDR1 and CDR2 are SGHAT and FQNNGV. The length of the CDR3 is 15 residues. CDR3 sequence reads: CASSLAGQGAYGQYF. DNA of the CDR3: TGTGCCAGCAGCTTAGCGGGACAGGGTGCCTACGGGCAGTACTTC.

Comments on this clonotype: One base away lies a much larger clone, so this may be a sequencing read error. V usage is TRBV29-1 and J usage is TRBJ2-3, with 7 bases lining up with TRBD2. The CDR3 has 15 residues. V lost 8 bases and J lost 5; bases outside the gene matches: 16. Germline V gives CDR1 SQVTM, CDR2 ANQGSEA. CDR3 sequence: CSPLLGGRGLDTQYF. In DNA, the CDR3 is TGCAGCCCTTTGCTGGGTGGGAGGGGCTTAGATACGCAGTATTTT.

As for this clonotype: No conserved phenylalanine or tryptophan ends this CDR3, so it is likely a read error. The DNA for the CDR3 is TGTGCCAGCAGCACCGGACAGGGGTGGGATACGCAGTATTCT. Amino acid sequence: CASSTGQGWDTQYS. This sequence joins TRBV5-5 and TRBJ2-3; 9 bases are shared with TRBD1. Germline assignment: CDR1 SGHKS and CDR2 YYEKEE (reference sequence). V gave up 4 bases and J gave up 6 bases; unmatched junction bases: 6. The CDR3 has 14 residues.

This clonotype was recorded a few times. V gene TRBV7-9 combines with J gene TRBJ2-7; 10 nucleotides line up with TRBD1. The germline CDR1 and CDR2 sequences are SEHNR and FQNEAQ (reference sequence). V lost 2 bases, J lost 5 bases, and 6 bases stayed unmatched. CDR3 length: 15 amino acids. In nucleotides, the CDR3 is TGTGCCAGCAGCTTAAGTCAGACAGGGGGCCACGAGCAGTACTTC. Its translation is CASSLSQTGGHEQYF.

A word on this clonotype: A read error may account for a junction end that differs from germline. CDR3 DNA sequence: TGTGTCAGCAGTTCTTCACTAGCGGGTCGTGAGACCCAGTACTTC. This gives the protein CVSSSSLAGRETQYF. This rearrangement joins TRBV12-3 or TRBV12-4 to TRBJ2-5; 9 bases are a match to TRBD2. CDR3 size: 15 residues.

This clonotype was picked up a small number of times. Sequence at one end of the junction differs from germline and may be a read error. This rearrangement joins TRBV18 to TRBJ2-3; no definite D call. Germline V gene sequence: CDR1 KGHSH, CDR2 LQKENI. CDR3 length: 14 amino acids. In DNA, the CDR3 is TGTGCCAGCCCACCGGTGACAACTCCAGATACGCAGTATTTT. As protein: CASPPVTTPDTQYF.

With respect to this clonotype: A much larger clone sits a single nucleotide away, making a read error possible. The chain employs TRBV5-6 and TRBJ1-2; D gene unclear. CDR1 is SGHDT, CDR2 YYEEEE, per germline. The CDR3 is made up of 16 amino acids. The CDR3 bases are TGTGCCAACAGCTTGAAATGGCAGCCCACGGACTATGGCTACACCTTC. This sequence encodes CANSLKWQPTDYGYTF.

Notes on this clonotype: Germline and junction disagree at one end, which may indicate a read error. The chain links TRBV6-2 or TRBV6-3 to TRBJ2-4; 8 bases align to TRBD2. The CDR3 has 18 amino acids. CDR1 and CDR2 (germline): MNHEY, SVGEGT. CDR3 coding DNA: TGTGTCAGCAGTTACCGAGCGGGAGCGATTATAGCCAAAAACATTCAGTACTTC. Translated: CVSSYRAGAIIAKNIQYF.

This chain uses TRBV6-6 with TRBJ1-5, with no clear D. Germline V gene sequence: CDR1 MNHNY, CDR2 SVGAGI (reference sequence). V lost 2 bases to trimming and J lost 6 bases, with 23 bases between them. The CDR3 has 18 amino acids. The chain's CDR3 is CASSYASDSTWSAQPQHF. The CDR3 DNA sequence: TGTGCCAGCAGTTACGCGTCTGATTCCACATGGTCTGCTCAGCCCCAGCATTTT.

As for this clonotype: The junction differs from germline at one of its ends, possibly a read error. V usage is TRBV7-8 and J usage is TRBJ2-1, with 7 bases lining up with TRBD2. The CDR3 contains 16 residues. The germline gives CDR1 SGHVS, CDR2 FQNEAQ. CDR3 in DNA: TGTGCCAGCAGCTTAGTGGGAGGGCTGTCCTACAAAGAGCAGTTCTTC. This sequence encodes CASSLVGGLSYKEQFF.

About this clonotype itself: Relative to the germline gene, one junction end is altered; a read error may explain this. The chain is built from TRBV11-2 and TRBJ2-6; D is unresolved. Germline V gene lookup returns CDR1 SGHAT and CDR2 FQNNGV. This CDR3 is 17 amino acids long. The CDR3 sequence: CASSLFPSDSGANVLTF. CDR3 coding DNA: TGTGCCAGCAGCTTATTTCCGTCCGACTCTGGAGCCAACGTCCTGACTTTC.

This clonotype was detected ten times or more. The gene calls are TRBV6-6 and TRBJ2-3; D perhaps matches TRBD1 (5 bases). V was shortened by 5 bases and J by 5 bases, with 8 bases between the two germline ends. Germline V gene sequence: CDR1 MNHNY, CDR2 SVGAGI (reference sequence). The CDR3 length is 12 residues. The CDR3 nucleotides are TGTGCCAGCAGTGGGGCAGGAGATACGCAGTATTTT. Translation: CASSGAGDTQYF.

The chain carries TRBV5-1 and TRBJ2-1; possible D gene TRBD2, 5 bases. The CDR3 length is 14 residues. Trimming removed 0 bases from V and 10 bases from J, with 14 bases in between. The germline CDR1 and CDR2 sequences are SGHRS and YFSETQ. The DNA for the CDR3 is TGCGCCAGCAGCTTGGGAACTAGAGAAGACGAGCAGTTCTTC. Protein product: CASSLGTREDEQFF.

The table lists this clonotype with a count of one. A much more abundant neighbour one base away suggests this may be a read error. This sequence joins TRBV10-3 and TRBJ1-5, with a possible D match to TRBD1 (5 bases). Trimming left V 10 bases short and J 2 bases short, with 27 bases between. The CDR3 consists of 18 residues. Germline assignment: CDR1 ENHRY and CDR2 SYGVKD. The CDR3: CATNKGSGRGGGNQPQHF. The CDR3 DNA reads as TGTGCCACAAACAAAGGGTCGGGGCGCGGGGGAGGCAATCAGCCCCAGCATTTT.

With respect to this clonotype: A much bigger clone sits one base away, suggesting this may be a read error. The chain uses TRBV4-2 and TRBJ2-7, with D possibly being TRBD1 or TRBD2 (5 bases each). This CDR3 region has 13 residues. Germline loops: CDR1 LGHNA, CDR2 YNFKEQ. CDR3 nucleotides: TGTGCCAGCAGCCCCGAGGGGTCCTACGAGGAGTACTTC. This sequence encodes CASSPEGSYEEYF.

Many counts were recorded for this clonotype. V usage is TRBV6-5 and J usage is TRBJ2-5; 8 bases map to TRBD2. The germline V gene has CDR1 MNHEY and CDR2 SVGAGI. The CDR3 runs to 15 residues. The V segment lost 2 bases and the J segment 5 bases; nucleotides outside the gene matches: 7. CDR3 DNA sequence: TGTGCCAGCAGTTACGGCGCGGGAGGTTATGAGACCCAGTACTTC. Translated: CASSYGAGGYETQYF.

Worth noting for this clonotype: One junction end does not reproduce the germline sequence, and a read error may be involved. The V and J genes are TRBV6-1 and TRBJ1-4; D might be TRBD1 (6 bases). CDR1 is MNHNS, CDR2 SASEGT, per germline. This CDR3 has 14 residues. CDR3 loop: CTSTWGDKDEKLFF. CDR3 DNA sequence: TGTACCAGCACCTGGGGGGACAAAGACGAAAAACTGTTCTTT.

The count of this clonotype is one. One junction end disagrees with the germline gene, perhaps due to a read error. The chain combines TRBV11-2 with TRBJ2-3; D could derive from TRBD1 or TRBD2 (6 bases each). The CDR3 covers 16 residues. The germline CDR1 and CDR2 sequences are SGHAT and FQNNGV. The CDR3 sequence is CVSSLRRGYSTDTQYF. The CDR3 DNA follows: TGTGTCAGCAGCTTACGGAGGGGGTATAGTACAGATACGCAGTATTTT.

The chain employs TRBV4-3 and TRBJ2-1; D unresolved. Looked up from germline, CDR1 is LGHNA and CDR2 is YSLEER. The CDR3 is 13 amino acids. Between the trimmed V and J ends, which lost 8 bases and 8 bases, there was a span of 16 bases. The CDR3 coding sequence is TGCGCCAGCTGTCCCGGTGGTTGCTATGAGCAGTTCTTC. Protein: CASCPGGCYEQFF.

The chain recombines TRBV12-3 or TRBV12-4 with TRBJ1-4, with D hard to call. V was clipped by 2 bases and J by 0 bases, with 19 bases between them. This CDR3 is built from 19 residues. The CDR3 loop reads CASSLYYTSQRATNEKLFF. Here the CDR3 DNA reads TGTGCCAGCAGTTTATATTACACAAGCCAACGTGCAACTAATGAAAAACTGTTTTTT.

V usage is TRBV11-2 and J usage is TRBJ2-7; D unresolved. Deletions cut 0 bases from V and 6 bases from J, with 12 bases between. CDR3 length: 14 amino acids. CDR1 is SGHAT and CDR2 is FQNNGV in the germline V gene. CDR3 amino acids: CASSLDPEVCEQYF. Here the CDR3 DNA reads TGTGCCAGCAGCTTAGATCCAGAGGTTTGCGAGCAGTACTTC.